Given below is one T cell receptor beta chain in context. Its antigen is not known. It was with a sample-barcoded 5' primer and a J-beta primer mix that a second PCR of roughly 7 to 12 cycles was run. There were at least 2.5 million CDR3-containing paired-end reads obtained from each sample. TCRdb re-called the 5' RACE reads with MiXCR, one entry per CDR3 protein. The sample includes some 1.5 million distinct CDR3 sequences, about 45% of them seen just once. This sample was included in a study of blood T cells in healthy people across ages. On the study more broadly: Through template switching, about one barcoded beta molecule was captured per two T cells, as measured in model experiments.

Study outcomes and limitations: The study found TCR beta diversity correlated strongly with naive T cell percentage. Diversity was higher, and naive CD4+ cells more numerous, in long-lived donors than in aged donors.

The germline V gene encodes CDR1 MNHEY and CDR2 SVGEGT. The CDR3 covers 16 residues. Trimming removed 7 bases from V and 4 bases from J; junction bases left unmatched: 13. The chain has TRBV6-2 or TRBV6-3 and TRBJ2-1, with 7 nucleotides matching TRBD1. The sample comprised blood. The source is a woman younger than 35 in good health. This chain's CDR3 is CASTLSYGTAYNEQFF. In DNA form, the CDR3 reads TGTGCCAGCACCCTAAGCTACGGGACAGCTTACAATGAGCAGTTCTTC.